Listed below are T cell receptor beta chains from one sample, sequenced in a study of Graves' ophthalmopathy and Graves' hyperthyroidism. TCRdb recomputed calls from the multiplex PCR reads with MiXCR, one row per CDR3 protein. The sample consists of hundreds of thousands of distinct CDR3 sequences, roughly two fifths of them appearing once. Source material: peripheral blood. These receptors originate from an adult man with Graves' ophthalmopathy. The CDR3 runs from the conserved cysteine through the conserved F or W. The D gene is left open where the match is weak. Not all rows give a size; the values are once, few, many and, for expanded clones, a class.

J gene,clone size,D gene,V gene,CDR3 protein,CDR3 DNA
TRBJ1-6,-,-,TRBV12-3/TRBV12-4,CASSLKEDSPLHF,TGTGCCAGCAGTTTAAAAGAGGATTCACCCCTCCACTTT
TRBJ2-5,many,-,TRBV29-1,CSVGRDGQETQYF,TGCAGCGTTGGCCGGGACGGACAAGAGACCCAGTACTTC
TRBJ2-5,many,TRBD2,TRBV10-3,CAISLNLAGTQETQYF,TGTGCCATCAGTTTAAACCTAGCGGGGACCCAAGAGACCCAGTACTTC
TRBJ1-1,-,-,TRBV19,CASRYREWEAFF,TGTGCCAGCAGATACAGGGAGTGGGAAGCTTTCTTT
TRBJ1-6,-,-,TRBV7-6,CASSLAVGRSAYNSPLHF,TGTGCCAGCAGCTTAGCGGTTGGCAGGTCGGCGTATAATTCACCCCTCCACTTT
TRBJ2-7,few,-,TRBV11-2,CASSLGDGSSYEQYF,TGTGCCAGCAGCTTAGGGGACGGGTCCTCCTACGAGCAGTACTTC
TRBJ2-7,-,TRBD1,TRBV12-3/TRBV12-4,CAISGAGTGDVYF,TGTGCCATCAGTGGGGCCGGGACAGGGGATGTGTACTTC
TRBJ2-5,-,TRBD2,TRBV9,CASSVESGIRDTQYF,TGTGCCAGCAGCGTAGAGAGCGGGATCCGGGATACGCAGTACTTC
TRBJ2-5,-,TRBD1,TRBV10-3,CASSVHRDRGGETQYF,TGTGCCAGCAGCGTCCACCGGGACAGGGGCGGTGAGACCCAGTACTTC
TRBJ2-7,many,-,TRBV2,CASRSTYEQYF,TGTGCCAGCAGGAGTACCTACGAGCAGTACTTC
TRBJ1-2,-,-,TRBV2,CASSRTGSAQGYTF,TGTGCCAGCAGCCGAACCGGGTCAGCCCAAGGCTACACCTTC
TRBJ2-7,-,TRBD1,TRBV7-2,CASSSSGTGGWTYEQYF,TGTGCCAGCAGCTCTTCCGGGACAGGGGGCTGGACCTACGAGCAGTACTTC
TRBJ1-5,many,-,TRBV7-2,CASSRQPQWPQHF,TGTGCCAGCAGCCGACAGCCCCAATGGCCCCAGCATTTT
TRBJ1-6,few,TRBD1,TRBV10-3,CASSWGQINSPLHF,TGTGCCAGCAGCTGGGGACAGATTAATTCACCCCTCCACTTT
TRBJ2-7,-,TRBD1,TRBV29-1,CSVEAHRGSHEQYF,TGCAGCGTTGAAGCCCACAGGGGCTCCCACGAGCAGTACTTC
TRBJ2-7,many,TRBD1,TRBV7-9,CASSPGQGIYEQYF,TGTGCCAGCAGCCCAGGACAGGGTATCTACGAGCAGTACTTC
TRBJ1-2,many,-,TRBV7-9,CASSLEGSFGYTF,TGTGCCAGCAGCTTAGAAGGGTCTTTTGGCTACACCTTC
TRBJ2-1,-,TRBD2,TRBV7-3,CASRRLAGVGEQFF,TGTGCCAGCAGACGGCTAGCGGGAGTTGGTGAGCAGTTCTTC
TRBJ2-7,-,TRBD1,TRBV24-1,CATSDSGTGTSTFSYIEQYF,TGTGCCACCAGTGATTCCGGGACAGGGACCTCTACGTTTAGCTACATCGAGCAGTACTTC